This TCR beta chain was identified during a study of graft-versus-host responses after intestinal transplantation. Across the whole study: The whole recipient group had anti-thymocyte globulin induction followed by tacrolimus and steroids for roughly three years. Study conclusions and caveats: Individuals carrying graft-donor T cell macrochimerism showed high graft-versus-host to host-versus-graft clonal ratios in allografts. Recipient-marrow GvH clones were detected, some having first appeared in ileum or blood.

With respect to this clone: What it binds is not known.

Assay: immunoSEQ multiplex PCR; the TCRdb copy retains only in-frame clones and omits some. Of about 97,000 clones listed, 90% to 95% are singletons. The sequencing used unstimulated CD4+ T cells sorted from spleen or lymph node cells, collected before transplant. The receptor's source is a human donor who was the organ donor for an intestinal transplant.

The CDR3 sequence: CASSLYGGSGYGYTF. For the CDR3, the DNA is TGTGCCAGCAGCCTCTACGGGGGGTCCGGCTATGGCTACACCTTC. The chain employs TRBV5-6 and TRBJ1-2; D might be TRBD1 (5 bases). With 4 bases removed from V and 4 bases from J, the gap between germline ends came to 17 bases. The CDR3 extends over 15 amino acids. From germline, CDR1 is SGHDT and CDR2 YYEEEE.